Described below is a single T cell receptor beta chain sequence and its context. Its antigen is not known. This sample is part of a study of CD8 T cells in ankylosing spondylitis. The V gene's germline CDR1 is SQVTM and CDR2 ANQGSEA. This CDR3 comprises 12 residues. V lost 3 bases and J 0 bases, leaving 5 bases between the germline ends. Study findings and constraints: Clones linked to disease, bearing a CD8+ phenotype, were relatively rare in peripheral blood. Within ankylosing spondylitis blood, a TCR beta motif made up of seven to nine highly homologous variants appeared to be characteristic.

TCRdb re-called the 5' RACE reads through MiXCR, storing one row per CDR3 protein. The repertoire holds hundreds of thousands of distinct CDR3 sequences, with 20% to 25% as singletons. This TCR came from a male donor with ankylosing spondylitis or in good health (not recorded which). V gene TRBV29-1 combines with J gene TRBJ2-5; the D gene is possibly TRBD2 (5 bases). The sample consisted of blood, either unsorted or a sorted T cell fraction (not recorded which). The CDR3 DNA reads TGCAGCGTTGACGGGAACCAAGAGACCCAGTACTTC. Protein sequence: CSVDGNQETQYF. The full variable domain, its missing parts supplied by reference TRBV29-1 and TRBJ2-5, is SAVISQKPSRDICQRGTSLTIQCQVDSQVTMMFWYRQQPGQSLTLIATANQGSEATYESGFVIDKFPISRPNLTFSTLTVSNMSPEDSSIYLCSVDGNQETQYFGPGTRLLVL.